One sample yielded the 24 T cell receptor beta chains listed below, sequenced in a study of blood T cell repertoires in COVID-19. Method: immunoSEQ multiplex PCR; TCRdb's copy keeps in-frame clones and lacks some. The sample carries a few hundred thousand clones, approximately 84% recorded once. The specimen sequenced was PBMCs or T cells enriched from blood (not recorded which). Receptors were obtained from a woman aged 25 to 39 who had recovered from COVID-19.

The gene calls are TRBV14 and TRBJ1-1; D ambiguous. CDR1 and CDR2 from the germline V gene are SGHDN and FVKESK. CDR3 length equals 14 residues. V was pared by 5 bases and J by 2 bases, with 12 bases between. CDR3: CASSFTRNNTEAFF. The CDR3 nucleotides are TGTGCCAGCAGCTTTACCAGGAATAACACTGAAGCTTTCTTT.

The V gene is TRBV4-2, the J gene TRBJ1-4; maybe TRBD1 (5 bases). Per the germline V gene, CDR1 is LGHNA and CDR2 is YNFKEQ. This CDR3 region has 15 residues. V lost 6 bases, J lost 3 bases, and 14 bases lay in between. The CDR3 DNA sequence: TGTGCCAGCAGGAGGCCCGGGGGAGCTAATGAAAAACTGTTTTTT. This encodes CASRRPGGANEKLFF.

V gene TRBV9 combines with J gene TRBJ2-2; 7 nucleotides match TRBD1. CDR3 length equals 17 residues. Germline CDR1 and CDR2: SGDLS and YYNGEE. J gave up 6 bases and V 4 bases, and 15 bases lay outside the gene matches. CDR3 in amino acids: CASSTFDRAVGAGELFF. CDR3 bases: TGTGCCAGCAGCACGTTCGACAGGGCCGTTGGGGCCGGGGAGCTGTTTTTT.

The chain employs TRBV12-5 and TRBJ2-1; 12 positions agree with TRBD2. CDR1 LGHNT and CDR2 FRNRAP come from the germline V gene. The CDR3 runs 18 residues. V gave up 2 bases and J gave up 0 bases; unmatched junction bases: 5. The CDR3 sequence is CASGLPTSGGISYNEQFF. In nucleotides, the CDR3 is TGTGCTAGTGGTTTGCCGACTAGCGGGGGTATCTCCTACAATGAGCAGTTCTTC. Together with reference TRBV12-5 and TRBJ2-1, the CDR3 gives the full variable domain: DARVTQTPRHKVTEMGQEVTMRCQPILGHNTVFWYRQTMMQGLELLAYFRNRAPLDDSGMPKDRFSAEMPDATLATLKIQPSEPRDSAVYFCASGLPTSGGISYNEQFFGPGTRLTVL.

The V gene is TRBV11-2, the J gene TRBJ1-5; D ambiguous. This CDR3 spans 15 amino acids. Germline CDR1 SGHAT, CDR2 FQNNGV. V was trimmed by 1 base and J by 3 bases, leaving 10 bases between them. The CDR3 DNA reads TGTGCCAGCAGCTTAGTACCCGGACTCAATCAGCCCCAGCATTTT. Amino acid sequence: CASSLVPGLNQPQHF.

The chain couples TRBV5-6 to TRBJ2-5; maybe TRBD2 (5 bases). Germline CDR1 SGHDT, CDR2 YYEEEE. There are 16 residues in the CDR3. With 4 bases removed from V and 0 bases from J, the gap between germline ends came to 16 bases. CDR3 residues: CASSHLHGGHQETQYF. CDR3 nucleotides: TGTGCCAGCAGCCACCTCCATGGAGGTCACCAAGAGACCCAGTACTTC.

This clone was detected only a few times. The J gene is TRBJ2-4, the V gene TRBV4-2; 9 bases map to TRBD1. The CDR3 contains 16 residues. Germline V gene lookup returns CDR1 LGHNA and CDR2 YNFKEQ. Trimming took 0 bases from V and 7 from J; bases not matched to a gene: 7. The CDR3 DNA follows: TGTGCCAGCAGCCAAGACTGGGCACAGGGGGCGAACATTCAGTACTTC. It yields the protein CASSQDWAQGANIQYF.

As regards this clone: Different DNA sequences within this sample yield the same CDR3. The chain has TRBV24-1 and TRBJ2-1; 11 bases line up with TRBD2. The CDR3 length is 16 residues. Trimming removed 3 bases from V and 1 base from J; junction bases left unmatched: 1. Germline V lookup: CDR1 KGHDR, CDR2 SFDVKD. The CDR3 region is CATSDLAGGSYNEQFF. The CDR3 nucleotides read TGTGCCACCAGTGATCTAGCGGGAGGTTCCTACAATGAGCAGTTCTTC.

The chain has TRBV9 and TRBJ2-7, with 12 bases fitting TRBD1. In germline, CDR1 is SGDLS, CDR2 YYNGEE. The CDR3 contains 15 residues. With 4 bases clipped from V and 4 bases from J, the junction kept 6 bases outside the gene matches. The CDR3 region is CASSLPGQGAYEQYF. CDR3 nucleotide sequence: TGTGCCAGCAGCCTTCCGGGACAGGGGGCATACGAGCAGTACTTC.

The chain links TRBV2 to TRBJ1-5; D is undetermined. The CDR3 consists of 14 residues. V was pared by 2 bases and J by 1 base, with 6 bases between. Germline loops: CDR1 SNHLY, CDR2 FYNNEI. CDR3 amino acids: CASSETASNQPQHF. The CDR3 coding sequence is TGTGCCAGCAGTGAAACAGCCAGCAATCAGCCCCAGCATTTT. Drawing the rest from reference TRBV2 and TRBJ1-5, the complete variable domain is EPEVTQTPSHQVTQMGQEVILRCVPISNHLYFYWYRQILGQKVEFLVSFYNNEISEKSEIFDDQFSVERPDGSNFTLKIRSTKLEDSAMYFCASSETASNQPQHFGDGTRLSIL.

The chain combines TRBV6-5 with TRBJ2-7; TRBD1 agrees at 8 bases. V lost 4 bases to trimming and J lost 6 bases; unmatched junction nucleotides: 2. This CDR3 contains 12 residues. The V gene's germline CDR1 is MNHEY and CDR2 SVGAGI. CDR3 loop: CASSLTGAEQYF. CDR3 coding DNA: TGTGCCAGCAGTTTGACAGGGGCCGAGCAGTACTTC.

The V and J genes are TRBV28 and TRBJ1-2; D is uncertain. Trimming stripped 2 bases from V and 3 bases from J, with 7 bases between. The CDR3 is 13 amino acids. Germline CDR1 MDHEN, CDR2 SYDVKM. CDR3 in amino acids: CASSLNSYYGYTF. DNA for the CDR3: TGTGCCAGCAGTTTAAACAGCTACTATGGCTACACCTTC.

With respect to this clone: The identical CDR3 is also encoded by other nucleotide sequences in the sample. The chain combines TRBV18 with TRBJ1-1; no clear D gene. The CDR3 is made up of 13 amino acids. V was shortened by 6 bases and J by 0 bases, with 8 bases between the two germline ends. CDR1 is KGHSH, CDR2 LQKENI, per germline. DNA of the CDR3: TGTGCCAGCTCCCCTAGCATGAACACTGAAGCTTTCTTT. The encoded protein is CASSPSMNTEAFF.

A single count supports this clone. The chain has TRBV11-2 and TRBJ2-3; D ambiguous. This CDR3 spans 14 amino acids. Trimming cost V 5 bases and J 1 base, with 10 bases left between them. Germline V gene lookup returns CDR1 SGHAT and CDR2 FQNNGV. As DNA, the CDR3 is TGTGCCAGCAGCCAGATACGGGGCACAGATACGCAGTATTTT. Its protein product is CASSQIRGTDTQYF.

The chain carries TRBV6-5 and TRBJ2-2; 7 bases align to TRBD1. The CDR3 has 14 residues. Germline V gene lookup returns CDR1 MNHEY and CDR2 SVGAGI. Trimming removed 6 bases from V and 4 bases from J; junction bases left unmatched: 5. The CDR3 reads CASRGWDSTGELFF. The CDR3 region has the DNA TGTGCCAGCAGGGGATGGGACAGCACCGGGGAGCTGTTTTTT.

With regard to this clone: The sample has other DNA sequences that encode this CDR3 too. The rearrangement joins TRBV4-2 to TRBJ2-7, with 10 bases fitting TRBD2. The CDR3 is 16 residues long. V was clipped by 1 base and J by 0 bases; unmatched bases: 3. Germline CDR1 is LGHNA and CDR2 is YNFKEQ. The CDR3 is CASSQVGLANSYEQYF. CDR3 nucleotides: TGTGCCAGCAGCCAAGTGGGACTAGCGAACTCCTACGAGCAGTACTTC.

V is TRBV5-5 and J is TRBJ2-7, with 9 bases matching TRBD2. Trimming at V came to 0 bases and at J to 4 bases, leaving 8 bases not matched to a gene. Germline V lookup: CDR1 SGHKS, CDR2 YYEKEE (reference sequence). The CDR3 length is 16 residues. The CDR3 protein is CASSLVGAAGGYEQYF. Here the CDR3 DNA reads TGTGCCAGCAGCTTGGTTGGGGCCGCGGGGGGGTACGAGCAGTACTTC.

The chain joins TRBV2 to TRBJ1-2; D is ambiguous. V was pared by 7 bases and J by 0 bases, with 12 bases between. The CDR3 contains 14 residues. Germline V gives CDR1 SNHLY, CDR2 FYNNEI. The CDR3 spells CASKAEESNYGYTF. The CDR3, as DNA: TGTGCCAGCAAGGCTGAGGAATCTAACTATGGCTACACCTTC.

This chain uses TRBV7-9 with TRBJ1-3; 8 nucleotides agree with TRBD1. CDR1 is SEHNR, CDR2 FQNEAQ, per germline (reference sequence). CDR3 size: 18 residues. Trimming cost V 4 bases and J 0 bases; bases outside gene matches: 11. The CDR3 region has the DNA TGTGCCAGCAGCTCCTTCGGTGGGACAGGCCTCTCTGGAAACACCATATATTTT. Protein sequence: CASSSFGGTGLSGNTIYF.

A single count supports this clone. The rearrangement joins TRBV27 to TRBJ2-7; TRBD1 matches 8 bases. From germline, CDR1 is MNHEY and CDR2 SMNVEV (reference sequence). Trimming cost V 6 bases and J 3 bases; bases outside gene matches: 7. The CDR3 is 14 amino acids. The CDR3 is CASSRTGTRYEQYF. CDR3 in DNA: TGTGCCAGCAGCCGGACAGGGACCCGCTACGAGCAGTACTTC.

In its sample, this clone was seen once. The chain employs TRBV27 and TRBJ1-1; 7 nucleotides align to TRBD1. The ends lost 3 bases at V and 4 bases at J; junction bases unmatched: 5. The CDR3 totals 14 residues. Germline CDR1 is MNHEY and CDR2 is SMNVEV (reference sequence). Written as DNA, the CDR3 is TGTGCCAGCAGTTTGGTCAAGGGGGCCACTGAAGCTTTCTTT. Its protein product is CASSLVKGATEAFF.

The chain recombines TRBV2 with TRBJ1-2; TRBD1 aligns across 7 bases. The germline V gene encodes CDR1 SNHLY and CDR2 FYNNEI. V shed 7 bases, J shed 5 bases, and the junction held 4 bases outside the gene matches. This CDR3 region has 12 residues. The CDR3 here is CASNTGVYGYTF. For the CDR3, the DNA is TGTGCCAGCAACACAGGGGTATATGGCTACACCTTC.

The rearrangement links TRBV6-5 to TRBJ1-6, with a weak D call TRBD1 (5 bases). The CDR3 has 15 amino acids. V was shortened by 6 bases and J by 0 bases, with 9 bases between the two germline ends. In germline, CDR1 is MNHEY, CDR2 SVGAGI. Here the CDR3 reads CASRGGSSYNSPLHF. The CDR3 DNA reads TGTGCCAGCAGGGGGGGGAGCTCCTATAATTCACCCCTCCACTTT.

The chain couples TRBV5-6 to TRBJ2-2, with TRBD1 matching over 7 bases. Looked up from germline, CDR1 is SGHDT and CDR2 is YYEEEE. The V gene end was trimmed by 6 bases and the J gene end by 5 bases; junction bases not matched to a gene: 4. The CDR3 runs 13 residues. The CDR3 DNA sequence: TGTGCCAGCACCAGGGGGACAACCGGGGAGCTGTTTTTT. Protein sequence: CASTRGTTGELFF.